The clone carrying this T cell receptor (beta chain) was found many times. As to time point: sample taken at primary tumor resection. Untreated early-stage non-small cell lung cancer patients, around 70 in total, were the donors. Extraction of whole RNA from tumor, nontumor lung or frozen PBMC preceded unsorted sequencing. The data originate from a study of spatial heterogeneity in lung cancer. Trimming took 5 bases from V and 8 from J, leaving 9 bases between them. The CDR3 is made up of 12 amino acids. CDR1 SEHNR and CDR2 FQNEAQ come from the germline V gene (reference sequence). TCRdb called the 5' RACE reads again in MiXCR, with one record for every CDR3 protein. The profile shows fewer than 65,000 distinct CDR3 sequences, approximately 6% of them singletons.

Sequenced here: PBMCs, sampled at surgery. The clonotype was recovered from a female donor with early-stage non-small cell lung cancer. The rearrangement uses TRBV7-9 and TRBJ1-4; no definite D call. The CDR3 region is CASSPLTEKLFF. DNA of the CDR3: TGTGCCAGCAGCCCCTTGACGGAAAAACTGTTTTTT.